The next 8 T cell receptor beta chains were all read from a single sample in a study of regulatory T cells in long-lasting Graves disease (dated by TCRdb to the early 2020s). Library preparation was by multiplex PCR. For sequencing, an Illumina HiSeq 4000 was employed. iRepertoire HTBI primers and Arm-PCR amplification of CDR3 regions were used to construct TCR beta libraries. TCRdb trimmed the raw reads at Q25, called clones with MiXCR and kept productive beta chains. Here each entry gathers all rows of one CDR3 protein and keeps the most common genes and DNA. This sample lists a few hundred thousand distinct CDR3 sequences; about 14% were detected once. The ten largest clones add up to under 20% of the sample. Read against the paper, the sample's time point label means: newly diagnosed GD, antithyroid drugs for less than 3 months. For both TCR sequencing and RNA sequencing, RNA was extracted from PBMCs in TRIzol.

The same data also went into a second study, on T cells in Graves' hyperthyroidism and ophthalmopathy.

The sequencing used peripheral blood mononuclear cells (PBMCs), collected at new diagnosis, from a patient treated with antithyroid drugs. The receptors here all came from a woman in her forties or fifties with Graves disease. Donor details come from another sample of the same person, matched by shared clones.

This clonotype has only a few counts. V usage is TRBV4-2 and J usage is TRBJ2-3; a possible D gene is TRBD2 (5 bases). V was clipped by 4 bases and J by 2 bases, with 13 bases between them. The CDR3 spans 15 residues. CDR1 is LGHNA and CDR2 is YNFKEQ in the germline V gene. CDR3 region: CASSPLAGYTDTQYF. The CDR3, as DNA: TGTGCCAGCAGCCCCCTGGCGGGCTACACAGATACGCAGTATTTT.

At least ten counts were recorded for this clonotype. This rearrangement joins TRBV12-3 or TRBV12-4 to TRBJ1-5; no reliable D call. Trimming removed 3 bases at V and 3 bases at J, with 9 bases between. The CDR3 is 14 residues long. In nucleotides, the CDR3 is TGTGCCAGCAGTTTTAGGAACACCAATCAGCCCCAGCATTTT. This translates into CASSFRNTNQPQHF.

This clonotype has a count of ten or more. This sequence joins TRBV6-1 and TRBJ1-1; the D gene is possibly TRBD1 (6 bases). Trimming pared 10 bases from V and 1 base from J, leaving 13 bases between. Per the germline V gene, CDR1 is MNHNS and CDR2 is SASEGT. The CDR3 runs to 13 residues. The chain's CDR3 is CATKGGANTEAFF. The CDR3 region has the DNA TGTGCCACCAAGGGGGGGGCGAACACTGAAGCTTTCTTT.

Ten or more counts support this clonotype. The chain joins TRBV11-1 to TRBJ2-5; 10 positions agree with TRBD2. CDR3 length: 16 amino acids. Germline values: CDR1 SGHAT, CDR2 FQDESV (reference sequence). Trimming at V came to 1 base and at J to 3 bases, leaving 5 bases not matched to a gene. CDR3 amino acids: CASSLELAGAKETQYF. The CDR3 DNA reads TGTGCCAGCAGCTTAGAGCTAGCGGGGGCCAAAGAGACCCAGTACTTC.

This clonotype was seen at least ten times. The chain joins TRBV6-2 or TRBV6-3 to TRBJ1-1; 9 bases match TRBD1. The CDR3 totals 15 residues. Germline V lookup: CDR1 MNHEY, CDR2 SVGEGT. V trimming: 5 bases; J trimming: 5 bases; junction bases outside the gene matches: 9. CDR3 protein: CASSPQGARLTEAFF. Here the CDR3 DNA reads TGTGCCAGCAGTCCACAGGGGGCTCGGTTAACTGAAGCTTTCTTT.

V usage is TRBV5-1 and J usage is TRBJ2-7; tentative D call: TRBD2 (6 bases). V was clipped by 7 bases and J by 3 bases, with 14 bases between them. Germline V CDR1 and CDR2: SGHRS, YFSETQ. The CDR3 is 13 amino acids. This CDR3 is CASARRGLYEQYF. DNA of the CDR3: TGCGCCAGCGCCAGGAGGGGTCTCTACGAGCAGTACTTC.

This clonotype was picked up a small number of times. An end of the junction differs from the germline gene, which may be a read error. The CDR3 here is CTSSLVGTENYEQYF. The DNA for the CDR3 is TGCACCAGCAGCTTGGTTGGGACGGAGAATTACGAGCAGTACTTC. The gene calls are TRBV5-1 and TRBJ2-7, with D possibly being TRBD1 or TRBD2 (5 bases each). The germline V gene has CDR1 SGHRS and CDR2 YFSETQ. CDR3 size: 15 residues.

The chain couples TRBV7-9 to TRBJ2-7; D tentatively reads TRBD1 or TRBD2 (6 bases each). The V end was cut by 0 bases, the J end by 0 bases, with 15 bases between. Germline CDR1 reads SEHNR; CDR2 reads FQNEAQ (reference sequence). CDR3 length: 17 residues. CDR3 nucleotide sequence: TGTGCCAGCAGCTTAGCGAGGGGGGCCGGGCCCTCCTACGAGCAGTACTTC. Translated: CASSLARGAGPSYEQYF.